A selection of T cell receptor beta chains follows, all from one sample in a study of blood T cell repertoires in COVID-19. TCRdb keeps only in-frame clones here, not all; method: immunoSEQ multiplex PCR. The profile shows approximately 150,000 clones, about 80% of them singletons. The specimen was peripheral blood. The receptor source for this set is a human donor in a cohort sampled during active COVID-19. Each CDR3 is given with its conserved first and last residue. D genes are given only for firm matches. A row's size may be missing; if present it is once, few, many or a size class.

v_gene	d_gene	abundance	j_gene	CDR3aa	CDR3nt
TRBV3-1/TRBV3-2	TRBD1	.	TRBJ1-2	CASSPRQGDYGYTF	TGTGCCAGCAGCCCGCGACAGGGTGACTATGGCTACACCTTC
TRBV27	TRBD1	.	TRBJ1-6	CASRSRTGGSVGNSPLHF	TGTGCCAGCAGGTCTCGGACAGGGGGCTCAGTGGGGAATTCACCCCTCCACTTT
TRBV30	TRBD1	.	TRBJ1-2	CAWAPGTGVYGYTF	TGTGCCTGGGCCCCCGGGACAGGAGTCTATGGCTACACCTTC
TRBV7-2	TRBD2	few	TRBJ2-2	CASSSNSGGTTGELFF	TGTGCCAGCAGCTCGAACAGCGGGGGGACCACCGGGGAGCTGTTTTTT
TRBV7-3	.	.	TRBJ2-3	CASSLSPSTDTQYF	TGTGCCAGCAGCTTAAGTCCTAGCACAGATACGCAGTATTTT
TRBV5-6	.	.	TRBJ2-7	CASSSTVTYEQYF	TGTGCCAGCAGCTCAACAGTAACCTACGAGCAGTACTTC
TRBV19	TRBD1	once	TRBJ2-7	CASSPTGTGNEQYF	TGTGCCAGTAGTCCCACCGGGACAGGGAACGAGCAGTACTTC
TRBV6-5	TRBD1	.	TRBJ1-4	CASRGQGGNSEKLFF	TGTGCCAGCAGGGGACAGGGAGGTAACTCGGAAAAACTGTTTTTT
TRBV7-9	.	.	TRBJ1-5	CASSPGGNSNQPQHF	TGTGCCAGCAGCCCGGGGGGTAATAGCAATCAGCCCCAGCATTTT
TRBV5-6	TRBD2	.	TRBJ2-3	CASSLTIRGEGTDTQYF	TGTGCCAGCAGCTTGACGATCCGGGGGGAGGGCACAGATACGCAGTATTTT
TRBV6-1	.	.	TRBJ2-1	CASSELAGAYNEQFF	TGTGCCAGCAGTGAATTAGCTGGCGCCTACAATGAGCAGTTCTTC
TRBV12-3/TRBV12-4	TRBD1	.	TRBJ1-6	CASRGQGNSPLHF	TGTGCCAGCAGGGGACAGGGAAATTCACCCCTCCACTTT
TRBV19	.	.	TRBJ2-7	CASSARARYEQYF	TGTGCCAGTAGTGCCAGGGCTCGCTACGAGCAGTACTTC
TRBV5-1	TRBD1	.	TRBJ1-5	CASSSEGAGQPQHF	TGCGCCAGCAGCTCTGAGGGGGCCGGACAGCCCCAGCATTTT
TRBV18	TRBD1	.	TRBJ1-2	CASSSTRDREVGYTF	TGTGCCAGCTCATCCACCCGGGACAGGGAGGTTGGCTACACCTTC
TRBV6-2/TRBV6-3	.	.	TRBJ2-7	CASSYSQRQDYEQYF	TGTGCCAGCAGTTACTCCCAGCGACAGGATTACGAGCAGTACTTC
TRBV30	.	.	TRBJ1-4	CAWSVLRPGQYNEKLFF	TGTGCCTGGAGTGTTCTGCGTCCAGGGCAGTATAATGAAAAACTGTTTTTT
TRBV3-1/TRBV3-2	.	.	TRBJ1-6	CASRHRAEDSPLHF	TGTGCCAGCAGGCACAGGGCCGAGGATTCACCCCTCCACTTT
TRBV19	.	.	TRBJ1-4	CASSIGGGSATNEKLFF	TGTGCCAGTAGTATAGGGGGCGGATCAGCAACTAATGAAAAACTGTTTTTT